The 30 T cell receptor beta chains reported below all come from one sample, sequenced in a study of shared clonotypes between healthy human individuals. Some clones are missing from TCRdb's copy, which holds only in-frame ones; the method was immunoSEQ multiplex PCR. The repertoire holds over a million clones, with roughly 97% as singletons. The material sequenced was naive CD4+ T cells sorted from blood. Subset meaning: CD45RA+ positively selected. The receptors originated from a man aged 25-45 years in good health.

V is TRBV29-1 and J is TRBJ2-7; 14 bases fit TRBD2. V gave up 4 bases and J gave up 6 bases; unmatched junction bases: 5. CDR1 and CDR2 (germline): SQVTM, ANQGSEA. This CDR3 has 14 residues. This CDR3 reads CSVVGLAGVGEQYF. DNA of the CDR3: TGCAGCGTTGTGGGACTAGCGGGAGTTGGCGAGCAGTACTTC.

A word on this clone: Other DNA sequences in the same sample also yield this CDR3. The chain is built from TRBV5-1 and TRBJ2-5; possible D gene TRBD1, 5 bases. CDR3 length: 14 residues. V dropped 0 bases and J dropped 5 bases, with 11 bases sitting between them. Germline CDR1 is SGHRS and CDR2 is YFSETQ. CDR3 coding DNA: TGCGCCAGCAGCTTGGTAGGGGCCGGGGAGACCCAGTACTTC. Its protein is CASSLVGAGETQYF.

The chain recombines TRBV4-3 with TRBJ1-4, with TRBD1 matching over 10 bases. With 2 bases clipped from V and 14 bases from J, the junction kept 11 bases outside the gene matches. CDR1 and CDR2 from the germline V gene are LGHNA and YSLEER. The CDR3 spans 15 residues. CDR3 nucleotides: TGCGCCAGCAGCCAATCCGGACAGGGGGATAAGATGCTGTTTTTT. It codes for CASSQSGQGDKMLFF.

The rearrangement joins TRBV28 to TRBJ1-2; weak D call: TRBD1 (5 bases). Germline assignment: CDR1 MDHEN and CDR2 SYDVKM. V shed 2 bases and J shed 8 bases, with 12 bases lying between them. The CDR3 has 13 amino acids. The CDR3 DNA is TGTGCCAGCAGTTTAAACGGGGCAGGAGGCTACACCTTC. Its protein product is CASSLNGAGGYTF.

This CDR3 reads CASSLDRGRVYGYTF. In nucleotides, the CDR3 is TGTGCCAGCAGCTTGGACAGGGGGCGCGTCTATGGCTACACCTTC. The chain recombines TRBV5-6 with TRBJ1-2; 9 bases line up with TRBD1. The junction had 4 bases not matched to a gene; V was cut back by 0 bases and J by 4 bases. This CDR3 comprises 15 residues. The germline CDR1 and CDR2 sequences are SGHDT and YYEEEE.

The CDR3, as DNA: TGTGCCAGCAGTTTCCGGACGGTCGGGGTTGGGGCCAACGTCCTGACTTTC. Amino acids: CASSFRTVGVGANVLTF. The V and J genes are TRBV27 and TRBJ2-6; D is perhaps TRBD2 (5 bases). CDR1 and CDR2 from the germline V gene are MNHEY and SMNVEV (reference sequence). Between the trimmed V and J ends, which lost 3 bases and 3 bases, there was a span of 15 bases. The CDR3 extends over 17 amino acids.

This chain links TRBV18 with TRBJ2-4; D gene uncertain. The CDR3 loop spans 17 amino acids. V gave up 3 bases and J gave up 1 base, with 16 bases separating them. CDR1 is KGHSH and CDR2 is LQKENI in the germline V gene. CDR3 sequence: CASSPVVSAGAKNIQYF. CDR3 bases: TGTGCCAGCTCACCTGTTGTCTCGGCAGGTGCCAAAAACATTCAGTACTTC.

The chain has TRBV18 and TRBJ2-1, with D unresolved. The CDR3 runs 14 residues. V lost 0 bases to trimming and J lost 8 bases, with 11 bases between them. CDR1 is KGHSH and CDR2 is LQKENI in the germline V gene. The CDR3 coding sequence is TGTGCCAGCTCACCACCGAGGCTAATCGATGAGCAGTTCTTC. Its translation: CASSPPRLIDEQFF.

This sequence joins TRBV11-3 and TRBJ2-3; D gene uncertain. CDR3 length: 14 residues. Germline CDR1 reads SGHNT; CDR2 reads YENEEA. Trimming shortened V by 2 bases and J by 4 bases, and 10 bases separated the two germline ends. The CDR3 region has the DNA TGTGCCAGCAGCTTAATTGATGATCCAGATACGCAGTATTTT. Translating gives CASSLIDDPDTQYF.

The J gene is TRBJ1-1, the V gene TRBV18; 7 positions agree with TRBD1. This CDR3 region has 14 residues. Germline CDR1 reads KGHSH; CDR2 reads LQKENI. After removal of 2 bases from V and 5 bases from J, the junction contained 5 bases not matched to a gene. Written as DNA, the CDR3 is TGTGCCAGCTCACCAGACCAGGGGGGGACTGAAGCTTTCTTT. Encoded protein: CASSPDQGGTEAFF. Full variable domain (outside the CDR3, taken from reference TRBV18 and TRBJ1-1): NAGVMQNPRHLVRRRGQEARLRCSPMKGHSHVYWYRQLPEEGLKFMVYLQKENIIDESGMPKERFSAEFPKEGPSILRIQQVVRGDSAAYFCASSPDQGGTEAFFGQGTRLTVV.

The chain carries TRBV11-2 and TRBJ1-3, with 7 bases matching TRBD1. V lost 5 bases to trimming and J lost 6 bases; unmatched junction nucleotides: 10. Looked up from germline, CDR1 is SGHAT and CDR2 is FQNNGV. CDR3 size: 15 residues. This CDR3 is CASSRHSGGENTIYF. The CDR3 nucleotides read TGTGCCAGCAGCCGACACTCAGGGGGAGAAAACACCATATATTTT.

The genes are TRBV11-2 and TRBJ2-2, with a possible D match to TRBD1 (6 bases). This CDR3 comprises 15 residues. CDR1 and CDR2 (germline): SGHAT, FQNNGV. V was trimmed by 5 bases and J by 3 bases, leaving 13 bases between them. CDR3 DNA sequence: TGTGCCAGCAGCCGAGGACAGATCTACACCGGGGAGCTGTTTTTT. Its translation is CASSRGQIYTGELFF.

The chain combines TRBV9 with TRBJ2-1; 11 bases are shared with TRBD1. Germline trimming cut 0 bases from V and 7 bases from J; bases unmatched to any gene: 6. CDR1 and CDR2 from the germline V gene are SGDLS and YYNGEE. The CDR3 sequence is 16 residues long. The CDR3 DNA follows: TGTGCCAGCAGCGTAGCTCTGGGACAGGGGGGAAATGAGCAGTTCTTC. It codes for CASSVALGQGGNEQFF.

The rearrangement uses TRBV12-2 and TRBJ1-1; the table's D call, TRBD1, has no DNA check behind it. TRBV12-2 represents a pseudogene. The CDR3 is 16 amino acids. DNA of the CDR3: TGTGCAAGTCGCTTTTCTTACGGCCAGGGTGACACTGAAGCTTTCTTT. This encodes CASRFSYGQGDTEAFF.

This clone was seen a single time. The CDR3: CASSLASSGGTGEQYF. The CDR3 nucleotides are TGTGCCAGCAGCTTAGCGTCCTCGGGAGGAACTGGCGAGCAGTACTTC. This rearrangement joins TRBV7-6 to TRBJ2-7; 7 bases fit TRBD2. This CDR3 has 16 amino acids. Losses at the gene ends were 0 bases for V and 6 bases for J; bases not matched to a gene: 11. Germline V lookup: CDR1 SGHVS, CDR2 FNYEAQ.

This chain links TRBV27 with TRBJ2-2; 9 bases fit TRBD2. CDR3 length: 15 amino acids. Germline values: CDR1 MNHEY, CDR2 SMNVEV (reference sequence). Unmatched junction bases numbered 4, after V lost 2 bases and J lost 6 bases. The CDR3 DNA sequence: TGTGCCAGCAGTTTAATAGCGGGAGTATCCGGGGAGCTGTTTTTT. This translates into CASSLIAGVSGELFF.

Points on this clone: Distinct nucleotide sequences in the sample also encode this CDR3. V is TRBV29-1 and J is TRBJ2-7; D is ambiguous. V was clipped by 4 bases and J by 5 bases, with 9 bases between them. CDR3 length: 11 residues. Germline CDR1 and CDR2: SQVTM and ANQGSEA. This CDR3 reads CSVGVGNEQYF. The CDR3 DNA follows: TGCAGCGTTGGGGTAGGGAACGAGCAGTACTTC.

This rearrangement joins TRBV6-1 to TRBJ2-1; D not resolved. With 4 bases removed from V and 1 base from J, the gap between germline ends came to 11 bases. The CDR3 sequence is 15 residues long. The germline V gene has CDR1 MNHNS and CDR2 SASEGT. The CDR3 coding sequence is TGTGCCAGCAGTGCCCCGACCCAGTCCTACAATGAGCAGTTCTTC. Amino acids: CASSAPTQSYNEQFF.

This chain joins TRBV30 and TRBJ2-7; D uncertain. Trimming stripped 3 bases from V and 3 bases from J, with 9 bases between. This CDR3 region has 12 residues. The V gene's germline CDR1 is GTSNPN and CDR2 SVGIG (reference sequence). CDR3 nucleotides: TGTGCCTGGAGCCGGGTGGGCTACGAGCAGTACTTC. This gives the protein CAWSRVGYEQYF.

CDR3 in DNA: TGTGCCAGCAGCTTAGCGCAAAGCGGGCGAAGCTCCTACGAGCAGTACTTC. Amino acid sequence: CASSLAQSGRSSYEQYF. V and J are TRBV7-8 and TRBJ2-7, with D possibly matching TRBD2 (6 bases). V gave up 0 bases and J gave up 0 bases, with 15 bases separating them. The CDR3 contains 17 residues. Germline CDR1 reads SGHVS; CDR2 reads FQNEAQ.

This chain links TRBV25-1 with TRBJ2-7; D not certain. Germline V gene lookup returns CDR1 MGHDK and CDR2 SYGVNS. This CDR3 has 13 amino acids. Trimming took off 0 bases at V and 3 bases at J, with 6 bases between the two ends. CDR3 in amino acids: CASSEYLGYEQYF. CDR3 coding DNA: TGTGCCAGCAGTGAATATCTGGGCTACGAGCAGTACTTC.

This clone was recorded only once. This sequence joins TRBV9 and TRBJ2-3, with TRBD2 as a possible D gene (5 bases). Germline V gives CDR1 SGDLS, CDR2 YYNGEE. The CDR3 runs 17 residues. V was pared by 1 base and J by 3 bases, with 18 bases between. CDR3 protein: CASSVRPSGTQTDTQYF. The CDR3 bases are TGTGCCAGCAGCGTACGTCCCAGCGGCACCCAGACAGATACGCAGTATTTT.

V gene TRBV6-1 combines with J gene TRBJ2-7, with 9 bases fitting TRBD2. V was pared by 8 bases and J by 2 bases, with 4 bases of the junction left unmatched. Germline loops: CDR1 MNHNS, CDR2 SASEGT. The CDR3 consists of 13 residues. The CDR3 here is CASEVAGAYEQYF. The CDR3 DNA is TGTGCCAGCGAGGTAGCGGGAGCCTACGAGCAGTACTTC.

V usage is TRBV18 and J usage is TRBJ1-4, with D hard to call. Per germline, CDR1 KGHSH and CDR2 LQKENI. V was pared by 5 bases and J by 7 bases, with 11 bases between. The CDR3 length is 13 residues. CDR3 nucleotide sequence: TGTGCCAGCTCAGTACAGAGTAGTGAAAAACTGTTTTTT. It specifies CASSVQSSEKLFF.

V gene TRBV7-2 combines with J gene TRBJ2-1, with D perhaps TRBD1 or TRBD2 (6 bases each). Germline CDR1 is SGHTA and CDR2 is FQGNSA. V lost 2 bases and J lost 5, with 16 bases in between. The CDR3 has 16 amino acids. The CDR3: CASSLRGAGTHNEQFF. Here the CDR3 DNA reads TGTGCCAGCAGCTTAAGAGGGGCGGGGACACACAATGAGCAGTTCTTC.

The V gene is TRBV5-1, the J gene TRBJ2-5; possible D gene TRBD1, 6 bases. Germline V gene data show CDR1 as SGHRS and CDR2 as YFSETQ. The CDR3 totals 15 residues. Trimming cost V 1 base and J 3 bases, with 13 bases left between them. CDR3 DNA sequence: TGCGCCAGCAGCTTGCCCAGAGGGGACAAAGAGACCCAGTACTTC. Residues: CASSLPRGDKETQYF.

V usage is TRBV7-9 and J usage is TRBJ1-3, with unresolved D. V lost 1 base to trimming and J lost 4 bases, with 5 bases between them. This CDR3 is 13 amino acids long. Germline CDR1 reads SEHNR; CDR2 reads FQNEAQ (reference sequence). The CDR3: CASSLGRGNTIYF. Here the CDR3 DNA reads TGTGCCAGCAGCTTAGGACGAGGAAACACCATATATTTT.

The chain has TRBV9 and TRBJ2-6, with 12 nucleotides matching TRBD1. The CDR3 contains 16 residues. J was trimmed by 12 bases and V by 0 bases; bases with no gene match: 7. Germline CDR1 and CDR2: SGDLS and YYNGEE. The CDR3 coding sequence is TGTGCCAGCAGCGTAGCCCGGGACAGGGGGCCCTCCGTCCTGACTTTC. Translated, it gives CASSVARDRGPSVLTF.

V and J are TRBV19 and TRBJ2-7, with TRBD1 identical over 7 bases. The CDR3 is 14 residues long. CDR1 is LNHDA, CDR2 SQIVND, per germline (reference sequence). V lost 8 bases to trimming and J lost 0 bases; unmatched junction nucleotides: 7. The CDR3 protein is CASREQGSSYEQYF. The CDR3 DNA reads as TGTGCCAGTCGGGAACAGGGGAGCTCCTACGAGCAGTACTTC.

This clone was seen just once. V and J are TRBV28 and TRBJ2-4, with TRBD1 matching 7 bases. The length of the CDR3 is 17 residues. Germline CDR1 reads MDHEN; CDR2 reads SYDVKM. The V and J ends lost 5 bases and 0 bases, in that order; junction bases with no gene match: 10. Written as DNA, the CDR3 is TGTGCCAGCAGTCCCCGACAGGGAACGTTAGCCAAAAACATTCAGTACTTC. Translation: CASSPRQGTLAKNIQYF.